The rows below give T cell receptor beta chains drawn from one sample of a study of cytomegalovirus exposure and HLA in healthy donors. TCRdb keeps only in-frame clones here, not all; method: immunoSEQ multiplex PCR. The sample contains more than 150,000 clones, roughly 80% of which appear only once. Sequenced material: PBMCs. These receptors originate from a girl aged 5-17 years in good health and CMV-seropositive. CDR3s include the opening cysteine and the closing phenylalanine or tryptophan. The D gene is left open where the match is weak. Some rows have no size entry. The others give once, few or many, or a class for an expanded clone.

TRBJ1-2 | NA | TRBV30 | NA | CAWSLGHYGYTF | TGTGCCTGGAGTCTGGGACATTATGGCTACACCTTC
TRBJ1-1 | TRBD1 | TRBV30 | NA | CAWSDPPGTGGTEAFF | TGTGCCTGGAGTGACCCCCCCGGGACAGGGGGCACTGAAGCTTTCTTT
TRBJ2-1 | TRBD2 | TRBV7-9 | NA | CASRSGRPINEQFF | TGTGCCAGCAGGAGCGGGAGGCCAATCAATGAGCAGTTCTTC
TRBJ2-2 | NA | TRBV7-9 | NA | CASSVAANTQNTGELFF | TGTGCCAGTTCGGTGGCAGCGAATACTCAGAACACCGGGGAGCTGTTTTTT
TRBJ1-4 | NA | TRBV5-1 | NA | CASSPTATNEKLFF | TGCGCCAGCAGCCCGACAGCAACTAATGAAAAACTGTTTTTT
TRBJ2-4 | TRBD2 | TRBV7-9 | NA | CASSLVLAGGVKNIQYF | TGTGCCAGCAGCTTAGTACTAGCGGGAGGGGTAAAAAACATTCAGTACTTC
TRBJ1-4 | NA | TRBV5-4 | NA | CASSSGRGSGEKLFF | TGTGCCAGCAGCTCGGGTAGGGGATCGGGCGAAAAACTGTTTTTT
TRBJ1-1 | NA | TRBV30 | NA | CAWTSGGTEAFF | TGTGCCTGGACTTCCGGGGGCACTGAAGCTTTCTTT
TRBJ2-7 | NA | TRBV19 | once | CASSIVARVAEQYF | TGTGCCAGTAGTATAGTTGCCAGGGTCGCCGAGCAGTACTTC
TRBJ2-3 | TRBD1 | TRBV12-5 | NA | CASGFFRDRGRDTQYF | TGTGCTAGTGGTTTTTTCCGGGACAGGGGGAGAGATACGCAGTATTTT
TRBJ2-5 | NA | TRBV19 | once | CASSTSTAQETQYF | TGTGCCAGTAGTACCTCGACAGCCCAAGAGACCCAGTACTTC
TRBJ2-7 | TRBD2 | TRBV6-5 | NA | CASRALAESYGQYF | TGTGCCAGCAGGGCACTAGCGGAGAGTTACGGGCAGTACTTC
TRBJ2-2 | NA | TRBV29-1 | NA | CSVAGVTGELFF | TGCAGCGTTGCCGGAGTCACCGGGGAGCTGTTTTTT
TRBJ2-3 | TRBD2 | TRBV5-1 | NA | CASGIAGKQDTQYF | TGCGCCAGCGGGATAGCGGGAAAACAAGATACGCAGTATTTT
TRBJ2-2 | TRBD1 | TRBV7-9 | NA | CASSWGQEELFF | TGTGCCAGCAGCTGGGGACAGGAGGAGCTGTTTTTT
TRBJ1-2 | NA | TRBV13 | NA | CASSAGGGSNYGYTF | TGTGCCAGCAGCGCCGGGGGGGGGTCTAACTATGGCTACACCTTC
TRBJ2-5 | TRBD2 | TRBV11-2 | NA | CASSSGLAAEETQYF | TGTGCCAGCAGCTCAGGACTAGCGGCAGAAGAGACCCAGTACTTC
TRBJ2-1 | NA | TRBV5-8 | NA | CASSFTFYNEQFF | TGTGCCAGCAGCTTCACTTTTTACAATGAGCAGTTCTTC
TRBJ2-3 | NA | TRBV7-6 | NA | CASSLARGTDTQYF | TGTGCCAGCAGCTTGGCCAGGGGCACAGATACGCAGTATTTT
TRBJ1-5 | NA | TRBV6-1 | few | CASSGWGHSNQPQHF | TGTGCCAGCAGTGGATGGGGCCATAGCAATCAGCCCCAGCATTTT
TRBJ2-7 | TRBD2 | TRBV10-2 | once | CASSATLGLAGAYEQYF | TGCGCCAGCAGTGCCACCCTGGGACTAGCGGGTGCTTACGAGCAGTACTTC
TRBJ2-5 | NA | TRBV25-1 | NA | CASSEYSQETQYF | TGTGCCAGCAGTGAGTACAGCCAAGAGACCCAGTACTTC
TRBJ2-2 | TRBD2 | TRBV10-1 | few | CASSIGLANTGELFF | TGCGCCAGCAGTATCGGACTAGCCAACACCGGGGAGCTGTTTTTT
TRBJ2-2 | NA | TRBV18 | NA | CASSPNPGPGTGELFF | TGTGCCAGCTCACCTAATCCGGGCCCAGGGACCGGGGAGCTGTTTTTT
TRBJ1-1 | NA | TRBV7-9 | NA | CASSSPLRGGSTEAFF | TGTGCCAGCAGCTCACCCCTGAGGGGAGGTAGCACTGAAGCTTTCTTT
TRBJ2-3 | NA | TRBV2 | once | CASIEPGLDTQYF | TGTGCCAGCATCGAGCCAGGGTTGGATACGCAGTATTTT
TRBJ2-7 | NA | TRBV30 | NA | CAWSGGGTGFDEQYF | TGTGCCTGGAGTGGGGGAGGGACAGGCTTCGACGAGCAGTACTTC
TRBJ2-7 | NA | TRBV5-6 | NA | CASSLYREKQYF | TGTGCCAGCAGCTTGTACCGGGAGAAGCAGTACTTC
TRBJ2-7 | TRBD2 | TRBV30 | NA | CAWRARGSSGILYEQYF | TGTGCCTGGAGGGCCAGGGGGTCTAGCGGGATACTCTACGAGCAGTACTTC
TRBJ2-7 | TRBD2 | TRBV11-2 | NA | CASSQGLAVGRGEQYF | TGTGCCAGCAGCCAGGGACTAGCCGTTGGCCGCGGCGAGCAGTACTTC
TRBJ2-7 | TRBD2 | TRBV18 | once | CASSPASGTYEQYF | TGTGCCAGCTCACCGGCTAGCGGAACCTACGAGCAGTACTTC
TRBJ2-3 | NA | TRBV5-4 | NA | CASSGRTGSTDTQYF | TGTGCCAGCAGCGGGAGGACAGGTTCTACAGATACGCAGTATTTT
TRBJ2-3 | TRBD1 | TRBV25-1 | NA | CASSTGGSTDTQYF | TGTGCCAGCTCGACAGGGGGCAGCACAGATACGCAGTATTTT
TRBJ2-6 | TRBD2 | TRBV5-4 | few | CASSPAYGTSSSGANVLTF | TGTGCCAGCAGCCCTGCTTATGGGACTAGCTCTTCTGGGGCCAACGTCCTGACTTTC
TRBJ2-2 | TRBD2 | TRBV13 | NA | CASSSPGGTGELFF | TGTGCCAGCAGCTCGCCGGGGGGAACCGGGGAGCTGTTTTTT
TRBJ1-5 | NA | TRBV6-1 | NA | CASSEARVGGNQPQHF | TGTGCCAGCAGTGAAGCAAGGGTAGGGGGCAATCAGCCCCAGCATTTT
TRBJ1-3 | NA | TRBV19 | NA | CASTRMNSGNTIYF | TGTGCCAGTACCAGGATGAACTCTGGAAACACCATATATTTT
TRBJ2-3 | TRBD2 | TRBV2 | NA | CASKVAGGWDTQYF | TGTGCCAGCAAGGTGGCGGGAGGTTGGGATACGCAGTATTTT
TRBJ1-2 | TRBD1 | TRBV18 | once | CASSPPGQGGYTF | TGTGCCAGCTCACCGCCGGGACAGGGTGGCTACACCTTC
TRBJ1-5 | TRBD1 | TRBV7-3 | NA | CASSLDRGQPQHF | TGTGCCAGCAGCTTAGACAGGGGCCAGCCCCAGCATTTT
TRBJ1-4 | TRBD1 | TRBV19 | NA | CASRPTGTNEKLFF | TGTGCCAGTAGGCCGACAGGGACTAATGAAAAACTGTTTTTT
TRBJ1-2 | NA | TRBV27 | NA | CASSYRAGDSYTF | TGTGCCAGCAGCTACAGGGCCGGAGACAGCTACACCTTC
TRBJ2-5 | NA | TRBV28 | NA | CASQAIQETQYF | TGTGCCAGCCAAGCAATCCAAGAGACCCAGTACTTC
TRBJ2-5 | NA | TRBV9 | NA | CASVQTQYF | TGTGCCAGCGTTCAAACCCAGTACTTC
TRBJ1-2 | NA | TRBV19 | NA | CASTDERKPHYYTF | TGTGCCAGTACTGATGAGCGCAAACCACATTACTACACCTTC
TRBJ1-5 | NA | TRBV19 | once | CATRVGNQPQHF | TGTGCCACACGAGTAGGCAATCAGCCCCAGCATTTT
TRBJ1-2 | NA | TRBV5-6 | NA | CASSPDRSLWGYTF | TGTGCCAGCAGCCCGGACAGATCCCTATGGGGCTACACCTTC
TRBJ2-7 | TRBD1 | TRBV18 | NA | CASSPLDRGHEQYF | TGTGCCAGCTCACCCTTGGACAGGGGTCACGAGCAGTACTTC
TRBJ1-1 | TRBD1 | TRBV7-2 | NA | CASSPTPTGPVMEAFF | TGTGCCAGCAGCCCGACCCCGACAGGGCCGGTGATGGAAGCTTTCTTT
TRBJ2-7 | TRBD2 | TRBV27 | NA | CASSVLSRGAYEQYF | TGTGCCAGCAGTGTACTCTCACGGGGGGCCTACGAGCAGTACTTC
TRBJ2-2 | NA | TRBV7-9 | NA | CASSLTGVNTGELFF | TGTGCCAGCAGCTTAACCGGGGTGAACACCGGGGAGCTGTTTTTT
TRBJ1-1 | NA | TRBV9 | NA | CASSVNRMNTEAFF | TGTGCCAGCAGCGTAAACAGAATGAACACTGAAGCTTTCTTT